This T cell receptor beta chain was observed in a study of shared clonotypes between healthy human individuals. Assay: immunoSEQ multiplex PCR; the TCRdb copy retains only in-frame clones and omits some. The repertoire holds 550,000 to 600,000 clones, with 95% to 98% as singletons. CD45RO-negative, CCR7-selected cells formed the naive CD8 fraction, which excluded terminally differentiated effector memory CD45RA+ cells. The CDR3 spans 15 residues. Germline-derived CDR1 and CDR2 are MDHEN and SYDVKM. V was trimmed by 6 bases and J by 0 bases, leaving 12 bases between them. This sequence originates from a man aged 25 to 40 in good health. V and J are TRBV28 and TRBJ2-1, with no clear D. Sequencing used naive CD8+ T cells sorted from blood. As DNA, the CDR3 is TGTGCCAGCAGCCTACCCCGGAGCTCCTACAATGAGCAGTTCTTC. This codes for CASSLPRSSYNEQFF. Full variable domain (rest looked up from reference TRBV28 and TRBJ2-1): DVKVTQSSRYLVKRTGEKVFLECVQDMDHENMFWYRQDPGLGLRLIYFSYDVKMKEKGDIPEGYSVSREKKERFSLILESASTNQTSMYLCASSLPRSSYNEQFFGPGTRLTVL.